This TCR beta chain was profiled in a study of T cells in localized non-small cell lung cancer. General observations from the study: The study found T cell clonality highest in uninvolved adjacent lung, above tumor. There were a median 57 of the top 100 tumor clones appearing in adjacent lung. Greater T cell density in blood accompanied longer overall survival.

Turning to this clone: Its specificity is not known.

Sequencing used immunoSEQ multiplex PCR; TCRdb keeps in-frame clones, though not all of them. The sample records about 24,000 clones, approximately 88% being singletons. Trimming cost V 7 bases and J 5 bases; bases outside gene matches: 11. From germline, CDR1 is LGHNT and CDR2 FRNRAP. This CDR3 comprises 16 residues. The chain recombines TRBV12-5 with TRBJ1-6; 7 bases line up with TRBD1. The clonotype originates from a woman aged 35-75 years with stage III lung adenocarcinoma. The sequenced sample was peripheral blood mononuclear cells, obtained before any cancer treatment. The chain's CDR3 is CASAPPTGRNNSPLHF. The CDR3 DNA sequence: TGTGCTAGTGCCCCCCCGACAGGGAGAAATAATTCACCCCTCCACTTT.